Shown below are 12 T cell receptor beta chains from a single sample sequenced in a study of T cell changes during pregnancy in multiple sclerosis. Using immunoSEQ multiplex PCR, the repertoire was profiled, and TCRdb retains in-frame clones only, with some absent. This sample carries about 93,000 clones, 91% of them seen once, and the ten largest clones take more than 1.5%. The input for sequencing was peripheral blood, taken after pregnancy. Receptors originate from a female donor in good health, enrolled as a control in a pregnancy study.

This clone was recorded once. The chain combines TRBV9 with TRBJ2-3, with 7 bases identical to TRBD2. Germline V gene sequence: CDR1 SGDLS, CDR2 YYNGEE. J was trimmed by 0 bases and V by 5 bases; bases with no gene match: 12. The CDR3 totals 17 residues. CDR3 sequence reads: CASSLYILADSTDTQYF. CDR3 DNA sequence: TGTGCCAGCAGTTTATACATTCTAGCGGATAGCACAGATACGCAGTATTTT.

The chain combines TRBV5-6 with TRBJ1-3; D gene unclear. Per germline, CDR1 SGHDT and CDR2 YYEEEE. Trimming pared 0 bases from V and 1 base from J, leaving 5 bases between. The CDR3 length is 14 residues. The CDR3 sequence: CASSLGGSGNTIYF. Here the CDR3 DNA reads TGTGCCAGCAGCTTGGGAGGATCTGGAAACACCATATATTTT.

DNA for the CDR3: TGTGCCAGCAGTCGTACAGGGACTGAGCAGTTCTTC. This codes for CASSRTGTEQFF. This rearrangement joins TRBV5-6 to TRBJ2-1; tentative D call: TRBD1 (6 bases). With 5 bases removed from V and 9 bases from J, the gap between germline ends came to 12 bases. Germline CDR1 SGHDT, CDR2 YYEEEE. The CDR3 has 12 residues. Variable domain in full (rest from reference TRBV5-6 and TRBJ2-1): DAGVTQSPTHLIKTRGQQVTLRCSPKSGHDTVSWYQQALGQGPQFIFQYYEEEERQRGNFPDRFSGHQFPNYSSELNVNALLLGDSALYLCASSRTGTEQFFGPGTRLTVL.

The chain combines TRBV7-8 with TRBJ1-1, with TRBD1 identical over 7 bases. The CDR3 is 14 amino acids. Germline-derived CDR1 and CDR2 are SGHVS and FQNEAQ. With V trimmed by 5 bases and J by 0 bases, 3 bases remained unmatched. DNA for the CDR3: TGTGCCAGCAGCACCGGGACAGTGAACACTGAAGCTTTCTTT. This encodes CASSTGTVNTEAFF.

The chain carries TRBV19 and TRBJ1-1; no clear D. CDR3 length: 14 amino acids. Germline-derived CDR1 and CDR2 are LNHDA and SQIVND (reference sequence). Trimming cost V 5 bases and J 7 bases, with 17 bases left between them. The chain's CDR3 is CASSGLRGRDEAFF. The CDR3 nucleotides are TGTGCCAGTAGTGGTTTACGGGGAAGGGATGAAGCTTTCTTT. Looking up the rest from reference TRBV19 and TRBJ1-1 gives the full variable domain: DGGITQSPKYLFRKEGQNVTLSCEQNLNHDAMYWYRQDPGQGLRLIYYSQIVNDFQKGDIAEGYSVSREKKESFPLTVTSAQKNPTAFYLCASSGLRGRDEAFFGQGTRLTVV.

This chain links TRBV4-1 with TRBJ2-5; 7 nucleotides agree with TRBD1. The CDR3 loop spans 18 amino acids. The V segment lost 4 bases and the J segment 0 bases; nucleotides outside the gene matches: 14. Germline loops: CDR1 MGHRA, CDR2 YSYEKL. CDR3 DNA: TGCGCCAGCAGCCCGAGGGGTGGGGGACAGCAATACCAAGAGACCCAGTACTTC. This gives the protein CASSPRGGGQQYQETQYF.

CDR3 bases: TGTGCCAGCAGTTTGAGGGCAGTGACAGGCTATGGCTACACCTTC. It specifies CASSLRAVTGYGYTF. The chain couples TRBV27 to TRBJ1-2, with D maybe TRBD1 (6 bases). This CDR3 comprises 15 residues. V was clipped by 3 bases and J by 4 bases, with 15 bases between them. Germline loops: CDR1 MNHEY, CDR2 SMNVEV (reference sequence).

The chain uses TRBV7-8 and TRBJ2-7, with D perhaps TRBD2 (6 bases). Trimming removed 4 bases at V and 3 bases at J, with 13 bases between. CDR1 and CDR2 from the germline V gene are SGHVS and FQNEAQ. The CDR3 length is 14 residues. CDR3 region: CASSSGWTNYEQYF. CDR3 coding DNA: TGTGCCAGCAGCTCAGGGTGGACTAACTACGAGCAGTACTTC. The whole variable domain, filled in from reference TRBV7-8 and TRBJ2-7, reads GAGVSQSPRYKVAKRGQDVALRCDPISGHVSLFWYQQALGQGPEFLTYFQNEAQLDKSGLPSDRFFAERPEGSVSTLKIQRTQQEDSAVYLCASSSGWTNYEQYFGPGTRLTVT.

The chain joins TRBV7-3 to TRBJ2-7; 8 bases are a match to TRBD2. Germline loops: CDR1 SGHTA, CDR2 FQGTGA. V was clipped by 1 base and J by 3 bases; unmatched bases: 5. This CDR3 is built from 15 residues. The CDR3 coding sequence is TGTGCCAGCAGCTTAAGAGGCGGGGGGAACTACGAGCAGTACTTC. It translates to CASSLRGGGNYEQYF.

The V and J genes are TRBV7-2 and TRBJ2-4, with D possibly being TRBD1 (6 bases). V was trimmed by 4 bases and J by 7 bases, leaving 11 bases between them. CDR3 length: 13 residues. In germline, CDR1 is SGHTA, CDR2 FQGNSA. The chain's CDR3 is CASSWDNGNIQYF. DNA of the CDR3: TGTGCCAGCAGCTGGGACAACGGGAACATTCAGTACTTC.

This CDR3 reads CASSPRVSGVSNNEQFF. CDR3 DNA: TGTGCCAGCAGCCCCCGAGTGAGCGGGGTTAGCAACAATGAGCAGTTCTTC. V usage is TRBV7-2 and J usage is TRBJ2-1; 7 bases align to TRBD2. Germline lookup yields CDR1 SGHTA and CDR2 FQGNSA. This CDR3 spans 17 amino acids. V dropped 5 bases and J dropped 5; count of bases not matched to a gene: 15. Complete variable domain (other parts from reference TRBV7-2 and TRBJ2-1): GAGVSQSPSNKVTEKGKDVELRCDPISGHTALYWYRQSLGQGLEFLIYFQGNSAPDKSGLPSDRFSAERTGGSVSTLTIQRTQQEDSAVYLCASSPRVSGVSNNEQFFGPGTRLTVL.

This clone was seen at least ten times. The rearrangement joins TRBV19 to TRBJ1-2; a possible D gene is TRBD1 (6 bases). Germline values: CDR1 LNHDA, CDR2 SQIVND (reference sequence). Trimming shortened V by 9 bases and J by 7 bases, and 15 bases separated the two germline ends. The CDR3 loop spans 12 amino acids. The CDR3 sequence: CASFSGGGGYTF. CDR3 coding DNA: TGTGCCAGCTTTAGTGGGGGCGGTGGCTACACCTTC.